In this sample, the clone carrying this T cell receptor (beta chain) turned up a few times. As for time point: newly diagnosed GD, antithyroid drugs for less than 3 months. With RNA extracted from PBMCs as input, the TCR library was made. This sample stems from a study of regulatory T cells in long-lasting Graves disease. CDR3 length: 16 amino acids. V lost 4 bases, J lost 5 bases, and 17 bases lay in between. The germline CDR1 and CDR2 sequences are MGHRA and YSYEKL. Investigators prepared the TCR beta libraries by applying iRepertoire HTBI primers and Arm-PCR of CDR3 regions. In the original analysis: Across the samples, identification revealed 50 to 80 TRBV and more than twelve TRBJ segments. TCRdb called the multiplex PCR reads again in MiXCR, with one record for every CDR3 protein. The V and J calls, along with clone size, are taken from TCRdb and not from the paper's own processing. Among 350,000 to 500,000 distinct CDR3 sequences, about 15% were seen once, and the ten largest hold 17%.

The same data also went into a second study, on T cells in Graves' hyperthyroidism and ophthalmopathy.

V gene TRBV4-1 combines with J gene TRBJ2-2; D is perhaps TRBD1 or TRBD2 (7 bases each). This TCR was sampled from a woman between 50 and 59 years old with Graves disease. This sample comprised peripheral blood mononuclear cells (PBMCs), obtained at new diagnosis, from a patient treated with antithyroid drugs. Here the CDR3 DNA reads TGCGCCAGCAGCCCCCAGCAGGGGGGGCTGACCGGGGAGCTGTTTTTT. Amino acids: CASSPQQGGLTGELFF.